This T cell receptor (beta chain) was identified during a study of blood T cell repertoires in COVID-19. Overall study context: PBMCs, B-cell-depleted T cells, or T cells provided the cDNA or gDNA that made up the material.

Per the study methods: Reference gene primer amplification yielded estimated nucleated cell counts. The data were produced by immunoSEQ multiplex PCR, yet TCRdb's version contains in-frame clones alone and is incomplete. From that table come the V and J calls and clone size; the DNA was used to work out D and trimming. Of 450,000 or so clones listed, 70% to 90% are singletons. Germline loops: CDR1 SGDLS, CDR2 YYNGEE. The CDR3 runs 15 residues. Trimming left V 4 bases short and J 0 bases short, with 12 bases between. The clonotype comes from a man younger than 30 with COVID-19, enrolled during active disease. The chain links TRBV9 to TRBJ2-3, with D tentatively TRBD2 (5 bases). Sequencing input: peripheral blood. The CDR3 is CASSPRTGSTDTQYF. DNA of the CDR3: TGTGCCAGCAGCCCCCGGACGGGAAGCACAGATACGCAGTATTTT.